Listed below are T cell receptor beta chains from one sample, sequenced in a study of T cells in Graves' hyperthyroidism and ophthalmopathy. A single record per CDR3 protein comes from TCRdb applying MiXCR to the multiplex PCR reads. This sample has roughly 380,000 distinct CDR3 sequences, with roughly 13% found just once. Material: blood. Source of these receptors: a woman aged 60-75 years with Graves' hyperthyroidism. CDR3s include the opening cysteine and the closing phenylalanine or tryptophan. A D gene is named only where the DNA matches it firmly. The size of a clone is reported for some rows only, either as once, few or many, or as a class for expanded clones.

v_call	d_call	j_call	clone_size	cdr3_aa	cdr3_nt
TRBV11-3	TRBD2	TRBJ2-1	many	CASSLGLAGNYNEQFF	TGTGCCAGCAGCTTGGGGCTAGCGGGGAACTACAATGAGCAGTTCTTC
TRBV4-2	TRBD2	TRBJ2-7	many	CASSQEASGSLGEQYF	TGTGCCAGCAGCCAGGAAGCTAGCGGGAGTTTAGGCGAGCAGTACTTC
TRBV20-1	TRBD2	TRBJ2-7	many	CSARPSGSHNEQYF	TGCAGTGCTAGACCTAGCGGGAGCCATAACGAGCAGTACTTC
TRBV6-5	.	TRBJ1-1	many	CASSYSGTNTEAFF	TGTGCCAGCAGTTACTCGGGAACTAACACTGAAGCTTTCTTT
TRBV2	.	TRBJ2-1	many	CASNLGVGYNEQFF	TGTGCCAGCAACTTGGGGGTGGGGTACAATGAGCAGTTCTTC
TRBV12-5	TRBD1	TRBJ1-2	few	CASGMTGGFGYTF	TGTGCTAGTGGTATGACAGGGGGCTTTGGCTACACCTTC
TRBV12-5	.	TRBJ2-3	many	CASGEGTGSTDTQYF	TGTGCTAGTGGTGAGGGCACTGGTAGCACAGATACGCAGTATTTT
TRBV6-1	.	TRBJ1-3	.	CASSRGGRSSGNTIYF	TGTGCCAGCAGCCGGGGCGGACGGTCCTCTGGAAACACCATATATTTT
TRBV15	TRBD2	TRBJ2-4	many	CATSRVAGVTKNIQYF	TGTGCCACCAGCAGGGTAGCGGGAGTGACCAAAAACATTCAGTACTTC
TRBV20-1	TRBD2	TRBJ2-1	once	CSAPLAGGHSYNEQFF	TGCAGTGCTCCTCTAGCGGGAGGCCACTCCTACAATGAGCAGTTCTTC
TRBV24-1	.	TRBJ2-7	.	CATSDLRQGRMKQYF	TGTGCCACCAGTGATTTGCGGCAGGGGCGGATGAAGCAGTACTTC
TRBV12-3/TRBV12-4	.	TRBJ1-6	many	CASSFPAYNSPLHF	TGTGCCAGCAGTTTCCCAGCCTATAATTCACCCCTCCACTTT
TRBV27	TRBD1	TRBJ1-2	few	CASRFRQGSYGYTF	TGTGCCAGCAGGTTCAGACAGGGTAGCTATGGCTACACCTTC
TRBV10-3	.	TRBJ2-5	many	CAISESGETQYF	TGTGCCATCAGTGAGTCGGGAGAGACCCAGTACTTC
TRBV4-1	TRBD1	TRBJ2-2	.	CASNPGTANTGELFF	TGCGCCAGCAACCCCGGGACAGCGAACACCGGGGAGCTGTTTTTT
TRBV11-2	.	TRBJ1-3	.	CASAGTGNTIYF	TGTGCTTCCGCAGGGACTGGAAACACCATATATTTT
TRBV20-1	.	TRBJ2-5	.	CSASGSSGETQYF	TGCAGTGCTAGCGGGAGTTCTGGAGAGACCCAGTACTTC
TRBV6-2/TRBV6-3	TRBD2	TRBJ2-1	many	CASSSPSGNEQFF	TGTGCCAGCAGTTCGCCTAGCGGAAATGAGCAGTTCTTC
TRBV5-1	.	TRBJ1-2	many	CASSLVQGGGYTF	TGCGCCAGCAGCTTGGTCCAGGGAGGTGGCTACACCTTC
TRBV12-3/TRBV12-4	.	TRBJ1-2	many	CASTVEGTGGDGYTF	TGTGCCAGCACCGTGGAAGGTACAGGTGGCGATGGCTACACCTTC
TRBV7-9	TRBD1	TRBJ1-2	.	CASSPGTGLYGYTF	TGTGCCAGCAGCCCGGGGACAGGACTCTATGGCTACACCTTC
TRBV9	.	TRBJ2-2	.	CASSVGNSGLRTGELFF	TGTGCCAGCAGCGTAGGGAATAGCGGTCTTAGGACCGGGGAGCTGTTTTTT
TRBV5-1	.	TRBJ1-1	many	CASSHQENTEAFF	TGCGCCAGCAGCCATCAAGAGAACACTGAAGCTTTCTTT
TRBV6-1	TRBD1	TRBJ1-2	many	CASSHRGGGGYGYTF	TGTGCCAGCAGTCACCGCGGAGGGGGCGGCTATGGCTACACCTTC
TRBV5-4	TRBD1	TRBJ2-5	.	CASSAGQGAEETQYF	TGTGCCAGCAGCGCGGGTCAGGGGGCAGAAGAGACCCAGTACTTC
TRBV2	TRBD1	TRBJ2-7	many	CASRAGGSYEQYF	TGTGCCAGCAGGGCAGGGGGCTCGTACGAGCAGTACTTC
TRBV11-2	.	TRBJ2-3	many	CASQLNAPTSTDTQYF	TGTGCCTCCCAATTAAACGCGCCGACTAGCACAGATACGCAGTATTTT
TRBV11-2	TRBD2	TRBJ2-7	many	CASSLNPAGGGEQYF	TGTGCCAGCAGCTTAAACCCAGCGGGGGGTGGCGAGCAGTACTTC
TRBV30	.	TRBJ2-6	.	CAWRQFSGANVLTF	TGTGCCTGGAGGCAATTCTCTGGGGCCAACGTCCTGACTTTC
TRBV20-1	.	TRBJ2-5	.	CSARVQGLETQYF	TGCAGTGCTAGAGTACAGGGTTTAGAGACCCAGTACTTC
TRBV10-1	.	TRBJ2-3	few	CASRPGKTDTQYF	TGCGCCAGCAGGCCCGGGAAGACAGATACGCAGTATTTT
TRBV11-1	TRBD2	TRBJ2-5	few	CASSPPSGRDLEYF	TGTGCCAGCAGCCCCCCTAGCGGGAGGGACCTAGAGTACTTC
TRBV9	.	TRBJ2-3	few	CASSKQEAYTQYF	TGTGCCAGCAGCAAACAAGAGGCTTATACGCAGTATTTT
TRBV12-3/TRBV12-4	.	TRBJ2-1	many	CASSALLNEQFF	TGTGCCAGCAGCGCGCTGCTAAATGAGCAGTTCTTC
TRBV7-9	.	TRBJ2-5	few	CASSWIRESVETQYF	TGTGCCAGCAGCTGGATCCGCGAGAGTGTCGAGACCCAGTACTTC
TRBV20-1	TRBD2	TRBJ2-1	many	CSAPHPGTSVVYEQFF	TGCAGTGCGCCGCACCCCGGGACTAGCGTTGTGTATGAGCAGTTCTTC
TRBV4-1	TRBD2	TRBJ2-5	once	CASSQAGDGLAVKETQYF	TGCGCCAGCAGCCAGGCGGGGGACGGACTAGCGGTAAAAGAGACCCAGTACTTC
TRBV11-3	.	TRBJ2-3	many	CASSAPSGGLPDTQYF	TGTGCCAGCAGCGCCCCTTCCGGGGGACTCCCAGATACGCAGTATTTT
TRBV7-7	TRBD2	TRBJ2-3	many	CASSSGTGGDTQYF	TGTGCTAGCAGCTCTGGTACGGGAGGGGATACGCAGTATTTT
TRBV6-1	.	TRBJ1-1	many	CASNQMGGREAFF	TGTGCCAGCAATCAAATGGGAGGGAGGGAAGCTTTCTTT
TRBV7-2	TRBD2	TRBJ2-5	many	CASSPSGTIQETQYF	TGTGCCAGCAGCCCTAGCGGGACAATCCAAGAGACCCAGTACTTC
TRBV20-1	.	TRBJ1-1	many	CSAWRQTNTEAFF	TGCAGTGCTTGGCGACAGACGAACACTGAAGCTTTCTTT
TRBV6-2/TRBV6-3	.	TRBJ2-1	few	CASSYRGVVVRGGEQFF	TGTGCCAGCAGTTATCGGGGGGTTGTAGTCAGGGGTGGTGAGCAGTTCTTC
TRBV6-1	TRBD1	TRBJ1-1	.	CASLGQGMNTEAFF	TGTGCCAGCCTCGGACAGGGGATGAACACTGAAGCTTTCTTT
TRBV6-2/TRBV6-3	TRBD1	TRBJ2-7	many	CASSYELGGQSSYEQYF	TGTGCCAGCAGCTACGAACTAGGGGGACAGAGCTCCTACGAGCAGTACTTC
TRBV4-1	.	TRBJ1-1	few	CASSPPMGADTEAFF	TGCGCCAGCAGCCCTCCGATGGGGGCTGACACTGAAGCTTTCTTT
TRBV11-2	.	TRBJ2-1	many	CASSPGQGTLDEQFF	TGTGCCAGCAGCCCGGGGCAGGGGACTTTGGATGAGCAGTTCTTC
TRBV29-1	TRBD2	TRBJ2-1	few	CSVQGLAGGPSFF	TGCAGCGTTCAAGGACTAGCGGGAGGGCCCTCGTTCTTC
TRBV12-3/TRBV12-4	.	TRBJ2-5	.	CASRPPGFQETQYF	TGTGCCAGCAGGCCTCCAGGGTTTCAAGAGACCCAGTACTTC
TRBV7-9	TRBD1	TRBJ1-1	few	CASSFTGQLNTEAFF	TGTGCCAGCAGCTTCACGGGACAGTTGAACACTGAAGCTTTCTTT
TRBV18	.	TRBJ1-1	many	CASSPRQGPMNTEAFF	TGTGCCAGCTCACCACGGCAGGGACCTATGAACACTGAAGCTTTCTTT
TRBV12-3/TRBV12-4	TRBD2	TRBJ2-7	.	CASSIRLAGVEEQYF	TGTGCCAGCAGTATTCGACTAGCGGGAGTGGAGGAGCAGTACTTC
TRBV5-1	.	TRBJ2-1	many	CASSLVGLGGKQFF	TGCGCCAGCAGCTTGGTGGGATTGGGCGGAAAGCAGTTCTTC
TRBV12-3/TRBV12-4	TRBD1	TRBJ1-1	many	CASTRGETEAFF	TGTGCCAGCACCAGGGGGGAGACTGAAGCTTTCTTT
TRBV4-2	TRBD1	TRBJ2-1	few	CASSQLGQGTYNEQFF	TGTGCCAGCAGCCAATTGGGACAGGGGACCTACAATGAGCAGTTCTTC
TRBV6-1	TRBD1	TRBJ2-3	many	CASSPRTGFGDTQYF	TGTGCCAGCAGTCCCCGGACAGGGTTCGGAGATACGCAGTATTTT
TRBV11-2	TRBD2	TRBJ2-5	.	CASSLDPGTSGSWETQYF	TGTGCCAGCAGCTTAGATCCCGGGACTAGCGGGAGCTGGGAGACCCAGTACTTC
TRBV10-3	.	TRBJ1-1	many	CAISPGTGRVTEAFF	TGTGCCATCAGCCCAGGCACAGGGCGAGTCACTGAAGCTTTCTTT
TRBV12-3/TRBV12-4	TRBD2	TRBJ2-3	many	CASSLVLAGGGDTQYF	TGTGCCAGCAGTTTAGTTTTAGCGGGAGGCGGAGATACGCAGTATTTT